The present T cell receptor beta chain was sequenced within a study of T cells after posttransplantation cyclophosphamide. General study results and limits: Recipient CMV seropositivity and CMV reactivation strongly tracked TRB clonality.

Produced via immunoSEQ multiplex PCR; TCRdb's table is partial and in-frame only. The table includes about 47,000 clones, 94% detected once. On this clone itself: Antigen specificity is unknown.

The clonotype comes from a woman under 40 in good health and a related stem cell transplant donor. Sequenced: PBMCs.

This CDR3 reads CASSIASGGAGELFF. For the CDR3, the DNA is TGTGCCAGTAGTATAGCTAGCGGGGGGGCCGGGGAGCTGTTTTTT. The chain links TRBV19 to TRBJ2-2; 12 bases fit TRBD2. The CDR3 extends over 15 amino acids. Germline-derived CDR1 and CDR2 are LNHDA and SQIVND (reference sequence). V gave up 1 base and J gave up 6 bases; unmatched junction bases: 0.